The subject of this entry is one TCR beta chain. The target antigen is unknown. The CDR3 extends over 13 amino acids. V lost 5 bases to trimming and J lost 6 bases, with 11 bases between them. This specimen comes from a study of T cell responses to AZD1222 COVID-19 vaccine. General study findings and limits: Across spike, vaccine-associated CD4 TCRs were found, dominant at 160-218 and 743-854. Most donors were white British, females outnumbered males, and clonal diversity was possibly underestimated.

Repertoires were generated with immunoSEQ multiplex PCR, while TCRdb's copy carries only in-frame clones and drops some. The sample records under 150,000 clones, 88% being singletons. This TCR came from an adult in good health. The chain couples TRBV12-3 or TRBV12-4 to TRBJ1-5, with D maybe TRBD1 (6 bases). The sample consisted of peripheral blood, taken on day 0 of MenACWY control vaccination. The CDR3 spells CASSIGGLQPQHF. The CDR3 DNA is TGTGCCAGCAGTATTGGGGGGCTTCAGCCCCAGCATTTT.